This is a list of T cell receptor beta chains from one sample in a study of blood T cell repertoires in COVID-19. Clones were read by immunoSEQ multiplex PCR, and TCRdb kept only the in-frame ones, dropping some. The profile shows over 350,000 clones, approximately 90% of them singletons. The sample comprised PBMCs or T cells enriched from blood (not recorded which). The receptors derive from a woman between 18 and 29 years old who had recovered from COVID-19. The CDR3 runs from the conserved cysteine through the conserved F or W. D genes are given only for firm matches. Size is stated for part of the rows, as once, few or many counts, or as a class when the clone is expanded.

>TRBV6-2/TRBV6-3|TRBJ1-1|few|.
CASSFRQHNTEAFF
TGTGCCAGCAGTTTCAGACAGCACAACACTGAAGCTTTCTTT
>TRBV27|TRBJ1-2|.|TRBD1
CAFQSGGTGDGYTF
TGTGCCTTCCAAAGCGGCGGAACAGGGGATGGCTACACCTTC
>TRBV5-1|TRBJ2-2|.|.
CASSLVVAGAGGELFF
TGCGCCAGCAGCTTGGTGGTTGCGGGGGCCGGCGGGGAGCTGTTTTTT
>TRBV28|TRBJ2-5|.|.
CASRLSRDTRETQYF
TGTGCCAGCAGACTCTCCCGGGATACCAGGGAGACCCAGTACTTC
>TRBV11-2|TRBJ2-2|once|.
CASSLGGLHGELFF
TGTGCCAGCAGCTTGGGGGGGCTCCACGGGGAGCTGTTTTTT
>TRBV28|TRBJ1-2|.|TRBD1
CASSLGTAYGYTF
TGTGCCAGCAGTTTAGGGACAGCTTATGGCTACACCTTC
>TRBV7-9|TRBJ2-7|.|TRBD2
CASSLLGGSEQYF
TGTGCCAGCAGCTTGCTGGGGGGGAGCGAGCAGTACTTC
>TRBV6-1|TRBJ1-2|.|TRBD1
CASSESGTANYGYTF
TGTGCCAGCAGTGAATCCGGGACAGCTAACTATGGCTACACCTTC
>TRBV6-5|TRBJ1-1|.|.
CASSTPQGNTEAFF
TGTGCCAGCAGTACCCCCCAGGGGAACACTGAAGCTTTCTTT
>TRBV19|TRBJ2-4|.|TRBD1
CASRDRGLGAKNIQYF
TGTGCCAGTAGGGACAGGGGCCTGGGGGCCAAAAACATTCAGTACTTC
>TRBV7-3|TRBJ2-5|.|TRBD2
CASSRKAGGLPGTQYF
TGTGCCAGCAGCCGAAAAGCGGGGGGCTTGCCGGGGACCCAGTACTTC
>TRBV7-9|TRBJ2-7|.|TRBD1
CASSLQGQGEYEQYF
TGTGCCAGCAGCTTACAAGGACAGGGGGAGTACGAGCAGTACTTC
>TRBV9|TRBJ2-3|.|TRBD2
CASSSSGGQTDTQYF
TGTGCCAGCAGTTCTAGCGGGGGCCAAACAGATACGCAGTATTTT
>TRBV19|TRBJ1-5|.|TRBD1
CASSRDSLRIWSQHF
TGTGCCAGTAGTAGGGACAGCCTGCGTATTTGGTCCCAGCATTTT
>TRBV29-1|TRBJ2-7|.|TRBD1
CSVRTGYKDEQYF
TGCAGCGTCCGGACAGGGTATAAAGACGAGCAGTACTTC
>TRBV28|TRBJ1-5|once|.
CASSLMGGQPQHF
TGTGCCAGCAGTTTAATGGGGGGTCAGCCCCAGCATTTT
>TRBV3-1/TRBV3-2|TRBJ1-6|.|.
CASSHQGRASPLHF
TGTGCCAGCAGCCATCAGGGTAGGGCATCACCCCTCCACTTT
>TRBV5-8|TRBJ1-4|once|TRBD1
CASSSGLGREGGLGQKLFF
TGTGCCAGCAGCTCCGGGCTGGGCAGGGAAGGGGGCTTAGGGCAAAAACTGTTTTTT
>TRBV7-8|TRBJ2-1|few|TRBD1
CASSLGRQGEQFF
TGTGCCAGCAGCTTAGGCAGACAGGGTGAGCAGTTCTTC
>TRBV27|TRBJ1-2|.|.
CASSLSVRGIYGYTF
TGTGCCAGCAGTTTATCGGTACGAGGGATCTATGGCTACACCTTC